A selection of T cell receptor beta chains follows, all from one sample in a study of CD8+ T cells in alopecia areata. Profiled with immunoSEQ multiplex PCR; TCRdb holds only in-frame clones, not every one. The table shows fewer than 200,000 clones, with roughly three fifths occurring only once. The sequenced sample was CD8+ T cells sorted from blood, obtained at week 24, from a patient treated with tofacitinib. These receptors were obtained from a human donor with alopecia areata. The conserved cysteine and the conserved F or W are not part of the CDR3 here.

V	J	length	CDR3
TRBV9	TRBJ1-1	12	ASSVASWDTEAF
TRBV30	TRBJ1-3	12	AWTKQDSGNTIY
TRBV15	TRBJ1-1	11	ATSRDRLTEAF
TRBV7-2	TRBJ1-2	12	ASSLGGGNYGYT
TRBV11-1	TRBJ2-3	10	ASTWRSDTQY
TRBV7-9	TRBJ1-6	12	ASSGDREPSPLH
TRBV29-1	TRBJ1-2	12	SVPGRLGIYGYT
TRBV2	TRBJ2-3	13	ASSEHGAGPDTQY
TRBV5-6	TRBJ2-3	15	ASSSTPGQGWTDTQY
TRBV7-9	TRBJ2-7	11	ASIPGGRYEQY
TRBV29-1	TRBJ1-2	14	SVDRDIAEGVYGYT
TRBV9	TRBJ1-1	15	ASSVGHKITGDTEAF